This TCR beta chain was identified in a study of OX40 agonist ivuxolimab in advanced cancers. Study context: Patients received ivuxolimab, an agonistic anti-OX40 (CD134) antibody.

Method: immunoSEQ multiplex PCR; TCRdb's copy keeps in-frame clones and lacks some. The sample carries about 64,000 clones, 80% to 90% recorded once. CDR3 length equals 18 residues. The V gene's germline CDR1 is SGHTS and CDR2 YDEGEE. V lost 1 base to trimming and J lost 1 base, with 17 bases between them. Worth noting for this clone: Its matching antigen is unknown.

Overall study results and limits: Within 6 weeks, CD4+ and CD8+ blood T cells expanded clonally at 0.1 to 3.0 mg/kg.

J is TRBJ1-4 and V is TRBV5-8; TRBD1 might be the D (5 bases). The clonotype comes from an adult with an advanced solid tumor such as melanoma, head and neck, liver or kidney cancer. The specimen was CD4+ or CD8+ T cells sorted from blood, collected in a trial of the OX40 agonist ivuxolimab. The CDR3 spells CASSLSGPFGGTNEKLFF. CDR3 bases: TGTGCCAGCAGCTTGTCGGGACCCTTCGGTGGAACTAATGAAAAACTGTTTTTT.